The 22 T cell receptor beta chains below all came from one sample that was sequenced in a study of shared clonotypes between healthy human individuals. This table comes from immunoSEQ multiplex PCR, and its TCRdb copy is limited to in-frame clones, with some not included. Among about 2,500,000 clones listed, around 94% were seen once. Sequences were obtained from naive CD4+ T cells sorted from blood. Subset described: CD45RA+ positively selected. All receptors derive from a man between 18 and 35 years old in good health.

The CDR3 is CASSLYRGATYEQYF. DNA of the CDR3: TGTGCCAGCAGCTTATATCGTGGAGCGACCTACGAGCAGTACTTC. This chain joins TRBV7-9 and TRBJ2-7, with D hard to call. Looked up from germline, CDR1 is SEHNR and CDR2 is FQNEAQ (reference sequence). The CDR3 runs 15 residues. V was cut by 2 bases and J by 2 bases, with 13 bases left in between. Together with reference TRBV7-9 and TRBJ2-7, the CDR3 gives the full variable domain: DTGVSQNPRHKITKRGQNVTFRCDPISEHNRLYWYRQTLGQGPEFLTYFQNEAQLEKSRLLSDRFSAERPKGSFSTLEIQRTEQGDSAMYLCASSLYRGATYEQYFGPGTRLTVT.

This chain joins TRBV4-3 and TRBJ2-2; D unresolved. V lost 1 base and J lost 0, with 6 bases in between. This CDR3 is 15 amino acids long. CDR1 is LGHNA and CDR2 is YSLEER in the germline V gene. The CDR3 here is CASSQGVTNTGELFF. The CDR3 DNA is TGCGCCAGCAGCCAAGGGGTGACGAACACCGGGGAGCTGTTTTTT.

V usage is TRBV14 and J usage is TRBJ1-2; 8 positions agree with TRBD1. The CDR3 consists of 15 residues. V trimming: 4 bases; J trimming: 7 bases; junction bases outside the gene matches: 11. From germline, CDR1 is SGHDN and CDR2 FVKESK. Here the CDR3 reads CASSPRSGGRGGYTF. The CDR3 DNA is TGTGCCAGCAGCCCGAGATCAGGGGGCCGGGGTGGCTACACCTTC.

The table lists this clone with a count of one. The V gene is TRBV14, the J gene TRBJ1-1, with 10 positions matching TRBD1. The CDR3 consists of 18 residues. Germline V lookup: CDR1 SGHDN, CDR2 FVKESK. V trimming: 0 bases; J trimming: 3 bases; junction bases outside the gene matches: 10. CDR3 protein: CASSQDRALGTGDTEAFF. The CDR3 DNA sequence: TGTGCCAGCAGCCAAGATAGGGCGTTGGGGACAGGGGACACTGAAGCTTTCTTT.

V gene TRBV15 combines with J gene TRBJ2-3; TRBD2 matches 7 bases. With 1 base clipped from V and 8 bases from J, the junction kept 9 bases outside the gene matches. CDR3 size: 15 residues. Germline-derived CDR1 and CDR2 are LNHNV and YYDKDF (reference sequence). The CDR3 loop is CATSRASGTLGTQYF. In DNA, the CDR3 is TGTGCCACCAGCAGAGCGAGCGGGACTTTAGGTACGCAGTATTTT.

Concerning this clone itself: The same CDR3 arises from other DNA sequences in this sample as well. The V and J genes are TRBV7-2 and TRBJ2-2; 7 positions match TRBD1. Germline assignment: CDR1 SGHTA and CDR2 FQGNSA. V lost 1 base to trimming and J lost 4 bases; unmatched junction nucleotides: 3. The CDR3 totals 15 residues. This CDR3 is CASSLGQGGTGELFF. The DNA of the CDR3 is TGTGCCAGCAGCTTAGGACAGGGTGGCACCGGGGAGCTGTTTTTT.

The CDR3 bases are TGCGCCAGCAGGCCCGGACAGGAGAATGAAAAACTGTTTTTT. Protein product: CASRPGQENEKLFF. The gene calls are TRBV5-1 and TRBJ1-4; 7 bases match TRBD1. CDR3 length: 14 residues. CDR1 and CDR2 from the germline V gene are SGHRS and YFSETQ. J lost 5 bases, V lost 5 bases, and 6 bases had no gene match. The variable domain in full, completed from reference TRBV5-1 and TRBJ1-4, reads KAGVTQTPRYLIKTRGQQVTLSCSPISGHRSVSWYQQTPGQGLQFLFEYFSETQRNKGNFPGRFSGRQFSNSRSEMNVSTLELGDSALYLCASRPGQENEKLFFGSGTQLSVL.

The chain employs TRBV7-2 and TRBJ1-5; TRBD1 is a possible D gene (5 bases). The V gene's germline CDR1 is SGHTA and CDR2 FQGNSA. The CDR3 has 15 residues. V lost 7 bases and J 1 base, leaving 14 bases between the germline ends. The CDR3 is CASTGHPGSNQPQHF. The CDR3 DNA is TGTGCCAGCACCGGACATCCGGGAAGCAATCAGCCCCAGCATTTT.

Concerning this clone itself: The sample holds other DNA sequences that translate to the same CDR3. The chain is built from TRBV6-5 and TRBJ2-3; 11 positions agree with TRBD2. Germline-derived CDR1 and CDR2 are MNHEY and SVGAGI. The CDR3 sequence is 16 residues long. Trimming took 4 bases from V and 6 from J; bases not matched to a gene: 9. The CDR3 loop reads CASSSRLAGGLDTQYF. CDR3 nucleotide sequence: TGTGCCAGCAGTTCGAGGCTAGCGGGAGGATTGGATACGCAGTATTTT.

The chain carries TRBV7-9 and TRBJ1-3, with TRBD1 matching over 7 bases. With V trimmed by 6 bases and J by 0 bases, 14 bases remained unmatched. The germline gives CDR1 SEHNR, CDR2 FQNEAQ (reference sequence). The length of the CDR3 is 18 residues. This chain's CDR3 is CASRPPYWDRNSGNTIYF. The CDR3 nucleotides are TGTGCCAGCAGACCGCCCTATTGGGACAGAAACTCTGGAAACACCATATATTTT.

This clone was detected only a few times. The V and J genes are TRBV6-5 and TRBJ1-3; D call uncertain. V was clipped by 6 bases and J by 0 bases, with 9 bases between them. The CDR3 has 14 amino acids. CDR1 is MNHEY, CDR2 SVGAGI, per germline. CDR3 in DNA: TGTGCCAGCAGGATAGACGGCTCTGGAAACACCATATATTTT. This sequence encodes CASRIDGSGNTIYF.

The V call is TRBV14, the J call TRBJ1-1; TRBD1 matches 8 bases. J lost 2 bases, V lost 3 bases, and 8 bases had no gene match. CDR1 SGHDN and CDR2 FVKESK come from the germline V gene. The CDR3 contains 16 residues. The CDR3 here is CASSHRGLGKNTEAFF. The CDR3 DNA reads as TGTGCCAGCAGCCACAGGGGGCTGGGGAAAAACACTGAAGCTTTCTTT.

Remarks on this clone: Within the sample, other DNA sequences also encode this same CDR3. The chain combines TRBV19 with TRBJ2-2; D gene uncertain. This CDR3 comprises 14 residues. V was shortened by 5 bases and J by 2 bases, with 9 bases between the two germline ends. CDR1 is LNHDA and CDR2 is SQIVND in the germline V gene (reference sequence). For the CDR3, the DNA is TGTGCCAGTAGTTCGGGTGGAAACACCGGGGAGCTGTTTTTT. Amino acid sequence: CASSSGGNTGELFF.

This chain uses TRBV18 with TRBJ2-3, with 10 bases lining up with TRBD2. Germline V gene sequence: CDR1 KGHSH, CDR2 LQKENI. This CDR3 is 18 amino acids long. The V gene end was trimmed by 2 bases and the J gene end by 2 bases; junction bases not matched to a gene: 10. The CDR3 DNA reads TGTGCCAGCTCACCAAGGTTATCACTAGCGGGAACCACAGATACGCAGTATTTT. As protein: CASSPRLSLAGTTDTQYF.

J is TRBJ1-2 and V is TRBV30; 7 bases agree with TRBD1. V was clipped by 4 bases and J by 2 bases; unmatched bases: 4. Germline CDR1 is GTSNPN and CDR2 is SVGIG (reference sequence). The CDR3 loop spans 13 amino acids. The CDR3 loop reads CAWNTGANYGYTF. As DNA, the CDR3 is TGTGCCTGGAATACAGGGGCGAACTATGGCTACACCTTC.

As concerns this clone: This sample also contains other DNA sequences that code for the same CDR3. The chain employs TRBV18 and TRBJ1-4, with D unclear. Germline assignment: CDR1 KGHSH and CDR2 LQKENI. This CDR3 comprises 14 residues. Trimming removed 2 bases from V and 4 bases from J, with 8 bases in between. The CDR3 DNA follows: TGTGCCAGCTCACCAGCGGGAATTAATGAAAAACTGTTTTTT. It encodes CASSPAGINEKLFF.

This clone was seen just once. The chain recombines TRBV10-1 with TRBJ2-3, with 7 bases that match TRBD2. The CDR3 is 16 amino acids. Trimming removed 2 bases from V and 1 base from J; junction bases left unmatched: 6. Germline assignment: CDR1 WNHNN and CDR2 SYGVQD (reference sequence). The CDR3 bases are TGCGCCAGCAGTGAGGGGGTCAGCGGGGGCACAGATACGCAGTATTTT. Protein sequence: CASSEGVSGGTDTQYF.

This clone has more than one count but fewer than ten. DNA for the CDR3: TGTGCCATCAGTGATTCCGGGGGTGGCTACACCTTC. Its protein product is CAISDSGGGYTF. This rearrangement joins TRBV10-3 to TRBJ1-2, with D tentatively TRBD1 (5 bases). V dropped 3 bases and J dropped 7 bases, with 9 bases sitting between them. Germline CDR1 reads ENHRY; CDR2 reads SYGVKD. The CDR3 extends over 12 amino acids.

This chain uses TRBV5-6 with TRBJ2-2; no reliable D call. Germline V gene sequence: CDR1 SGHDT, CDR2 YYEEEE. The CDR3 is 15 amino acids. V dropped 0 bases and J dropped 6 bases, with 12 bases sitting between them. The CDR3 DNA reads as TGTGCCAGCAGCTTGGGATCCGTCTTTGCCGGGGAGCTGTTTTTT. It is translated as CASSLGSVFAGELFF.

Of note for this clone: A much larger clonotype is one base distant, so this may be a read error. Written as DNA, the CDR3 is TGTGCCAGCAGGTCCCAAGAGACCCAGTACTTC. The encoded protein is CASRSQETQYF. This chain uses TRBV11-2 with TRBJ2-5; D is uncertain. V was cut by 6 bases and J by 1 base, with 3 bases left in between. Germline V lookup: CDR1 SGHAT, CDR2 FQNNGV. The CDR3 runs 11 residues.

The chain links TRBV30 to TRBJ1-1, with 7 positions matching TRBD1. The germline V gene has CDR1 GTSNPN and CDR2 SVGIG (reference sequence). Trimming took 4 bases from V and 1 from J; bases not matched to a gene: 3. The CDR3 length is 13 residues. The CDR3 here is CAWKGGKNTEAFF. The DNA for the CDR3 is TGTGCCTGGAAAGGGGGCAAGAACACTGAAGCTTTCTTT.

The J gene is TRBJ2-1, the V gene TRBV7-2, with D perhaps TRBD1 (6 bases). The CDR3 is made up of 13 amino acids. Per the germline V gene, CDR1 is SGHTA and CDR2 is FQGNSA. V lost 8 bases to trimming and J lost 2 bases, with 10 bases between them. CDR3 loop: CASSDSPYNEQFF. The CDR3 DNA reads TGTGCCAGCTCGGACAGCCCCTACAATGAGCAGTTCTTC.